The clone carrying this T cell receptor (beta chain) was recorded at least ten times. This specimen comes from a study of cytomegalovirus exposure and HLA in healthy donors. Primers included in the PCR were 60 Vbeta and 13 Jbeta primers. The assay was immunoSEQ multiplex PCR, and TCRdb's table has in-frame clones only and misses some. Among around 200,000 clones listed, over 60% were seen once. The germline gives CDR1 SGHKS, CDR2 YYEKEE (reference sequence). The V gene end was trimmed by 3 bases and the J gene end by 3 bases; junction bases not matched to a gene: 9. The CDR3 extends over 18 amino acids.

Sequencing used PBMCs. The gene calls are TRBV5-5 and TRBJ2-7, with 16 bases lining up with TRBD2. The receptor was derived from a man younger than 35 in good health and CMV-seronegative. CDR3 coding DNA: TGTGCCAGCAGCTCAGCGGGACTAGCGGGAGGGCCTAACTACGAGCAGTACTTC. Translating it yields CASSSAGLAGGPNYEQYF.